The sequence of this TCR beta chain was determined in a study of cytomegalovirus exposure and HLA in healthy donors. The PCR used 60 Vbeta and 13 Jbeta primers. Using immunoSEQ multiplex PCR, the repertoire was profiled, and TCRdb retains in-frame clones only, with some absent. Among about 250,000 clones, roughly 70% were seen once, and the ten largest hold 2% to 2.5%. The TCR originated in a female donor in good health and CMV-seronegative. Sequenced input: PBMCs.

The CDR3 nucleotides are TGTGCCAGCAGGTGGACAGGGGCTCATTACACCTTC. Translated: CASRWTGAHYTF. This chain links TRBV6-1 with TRBJ1-2, with 9 bases that match TRBD1. Trimming removed 6 bases from V and 11 bases from J; junction bases left unmatched: 7. Germline V gene sequence: CDR1 MNHNS, CDR2 SASEGT. The CDR3 is 12 amino acids.